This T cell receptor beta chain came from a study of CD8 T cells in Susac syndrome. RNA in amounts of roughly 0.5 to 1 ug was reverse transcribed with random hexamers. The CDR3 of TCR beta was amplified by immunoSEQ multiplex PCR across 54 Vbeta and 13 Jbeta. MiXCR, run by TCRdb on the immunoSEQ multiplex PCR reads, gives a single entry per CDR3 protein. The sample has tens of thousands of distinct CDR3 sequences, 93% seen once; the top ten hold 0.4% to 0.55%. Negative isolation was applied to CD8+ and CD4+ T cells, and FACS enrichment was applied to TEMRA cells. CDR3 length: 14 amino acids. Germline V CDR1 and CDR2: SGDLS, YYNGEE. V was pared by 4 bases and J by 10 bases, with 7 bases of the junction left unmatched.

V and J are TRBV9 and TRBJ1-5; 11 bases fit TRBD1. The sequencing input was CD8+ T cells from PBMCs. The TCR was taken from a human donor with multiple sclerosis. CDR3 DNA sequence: TGTGCCAGCAGCCCAGGGACAGGGGGGGTCCCCCAGCATTTT. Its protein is CASSPGTGGVPQHF. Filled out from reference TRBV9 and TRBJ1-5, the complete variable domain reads DSGVTQTPKHLITATGQRVTLRCSPRSGDLSVYWYQQSLDQGLQFLIQYYNGEERAKGNILERFSAQQFPDLHSELNLSSLELGDSALYFCASSPGTGGVPQHFGDGTRLSIL.